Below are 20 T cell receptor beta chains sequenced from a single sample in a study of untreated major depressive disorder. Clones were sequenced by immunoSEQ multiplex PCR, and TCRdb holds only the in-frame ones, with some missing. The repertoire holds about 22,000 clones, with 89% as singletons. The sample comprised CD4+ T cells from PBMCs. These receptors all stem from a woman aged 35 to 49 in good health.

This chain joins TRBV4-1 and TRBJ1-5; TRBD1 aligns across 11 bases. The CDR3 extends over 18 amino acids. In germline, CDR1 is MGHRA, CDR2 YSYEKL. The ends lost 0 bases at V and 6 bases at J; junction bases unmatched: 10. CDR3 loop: CASSQESAGQGAIQPQHF. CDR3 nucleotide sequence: TGCGCCAGCAGCCAAGAATCGGCAGGACAGGGGGCGATTCAGCCCCAGCATTTT.

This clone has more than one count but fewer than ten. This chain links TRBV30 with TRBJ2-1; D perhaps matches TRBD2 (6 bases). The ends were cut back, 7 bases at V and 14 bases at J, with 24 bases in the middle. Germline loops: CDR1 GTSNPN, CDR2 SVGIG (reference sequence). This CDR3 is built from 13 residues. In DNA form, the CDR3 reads TGTGCCTTTACGCGGGGCGGGGCAGGGACCGAGTTCTTC. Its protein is CAFTRGGAGTEFF.

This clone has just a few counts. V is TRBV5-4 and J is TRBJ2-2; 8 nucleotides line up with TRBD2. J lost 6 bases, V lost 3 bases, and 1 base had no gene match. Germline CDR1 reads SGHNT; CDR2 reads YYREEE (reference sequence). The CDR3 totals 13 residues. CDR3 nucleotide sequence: TGTGCCAGCAGCTCGCGGGAGGCCGGGGAGCTGTTTTTT. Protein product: CASSSREAGELFF.

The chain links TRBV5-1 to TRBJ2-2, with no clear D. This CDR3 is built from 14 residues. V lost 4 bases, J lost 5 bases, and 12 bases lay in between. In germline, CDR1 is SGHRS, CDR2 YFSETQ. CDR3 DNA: TGCGCCAGCAGCCCCATTCAAGGTACCGGGGAGCTGTTTTTT. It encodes CASSPIQGTGELFF. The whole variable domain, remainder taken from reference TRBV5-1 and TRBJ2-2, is KAGVTQTPRYLIKTRGQQVTLSCSPISGHRSVSWYQQTPGQGLQFLFEYFSETQRNKGNFPGRFSGRQFSNSRSEMNVSTLELGDSALYLCASSPIQGTGELFFGEGSRLTVL.

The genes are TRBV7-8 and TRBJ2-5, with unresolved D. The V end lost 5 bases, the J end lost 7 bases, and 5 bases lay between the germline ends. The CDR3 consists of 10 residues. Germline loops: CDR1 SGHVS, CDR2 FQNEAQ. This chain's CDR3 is CASSGTTQYF. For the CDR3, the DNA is TGTGCCAGCAGCGGCACGACCCAGTACTTC.

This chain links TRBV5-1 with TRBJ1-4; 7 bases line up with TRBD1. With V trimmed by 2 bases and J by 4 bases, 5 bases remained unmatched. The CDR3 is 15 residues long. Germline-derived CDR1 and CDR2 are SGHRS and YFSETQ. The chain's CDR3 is CASSFRTGYNEKLFF. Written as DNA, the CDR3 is TGCGCCAGCAGCTTTCGGACAGGTTATAATGAAAAACTGTTTTTT.

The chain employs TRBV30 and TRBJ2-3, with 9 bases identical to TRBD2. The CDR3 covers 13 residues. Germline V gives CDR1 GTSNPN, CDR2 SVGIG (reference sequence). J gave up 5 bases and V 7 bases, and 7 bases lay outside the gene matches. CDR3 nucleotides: TGTGCCTTCAAGCGGGGGGCGGGAGATACGCAGTATTTT. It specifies CAFKRGAGDTQYF.

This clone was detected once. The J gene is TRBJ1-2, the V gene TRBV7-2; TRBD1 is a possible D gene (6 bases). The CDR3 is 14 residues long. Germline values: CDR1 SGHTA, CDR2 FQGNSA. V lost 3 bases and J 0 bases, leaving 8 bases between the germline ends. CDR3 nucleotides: TGTGCCAGCAGCTTGGGGGGGCCTAACTATGGCTACACCTTC. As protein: CASSLGGPNYGYTF.

In DNA form, the CDR3 reads TGTGCCAGGATAGGGGTCTTCGGCACTGAAGCTTTCTTT. Amino acid sequence: CARIGVFGTEAFF. V and J are TRBV11-2 and TRBJ1-1; TRBD1 is a possible D gene (5 bases). CDR3 size: 13 residues. V dropped 9 bases and J dropped 4 bases, with 15 bases sitting between them. Germline CDR1 SGHAT, CDR2 FQNNGV.

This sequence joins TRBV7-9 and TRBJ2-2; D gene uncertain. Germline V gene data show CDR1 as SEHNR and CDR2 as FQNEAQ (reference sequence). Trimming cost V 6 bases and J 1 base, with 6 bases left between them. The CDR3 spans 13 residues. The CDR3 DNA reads TGTGCCAGCAGTACCTGGAACACCGGGGAGCTGTTTTTT. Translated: CASSTWNTGELFF.

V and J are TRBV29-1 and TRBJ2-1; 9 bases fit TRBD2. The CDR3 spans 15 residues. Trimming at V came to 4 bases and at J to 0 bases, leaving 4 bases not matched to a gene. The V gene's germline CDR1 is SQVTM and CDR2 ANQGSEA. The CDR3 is CSVVGSGSSYNEQFF. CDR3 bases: TGCAGCGTTGTTGGTAGCGGGAGCTCCTACAATGAGCAGTTCTTC.

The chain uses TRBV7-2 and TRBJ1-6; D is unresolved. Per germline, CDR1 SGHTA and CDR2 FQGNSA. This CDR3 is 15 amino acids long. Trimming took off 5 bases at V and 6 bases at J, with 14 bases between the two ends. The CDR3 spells CASSPAWVTNSPLHF. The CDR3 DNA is TGTGCCAGCAGCCCCGCGTGGGTAACTAATTCACCCCTCCACTTT.

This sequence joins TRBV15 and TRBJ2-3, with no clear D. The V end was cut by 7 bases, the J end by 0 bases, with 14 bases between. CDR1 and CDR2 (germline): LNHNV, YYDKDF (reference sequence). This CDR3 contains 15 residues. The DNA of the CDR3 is TGTGCCACCACCCCGAGTCGGCAGAGCACAGATACGCAGTATTTT. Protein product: CATTPSRQSTDTQYF.

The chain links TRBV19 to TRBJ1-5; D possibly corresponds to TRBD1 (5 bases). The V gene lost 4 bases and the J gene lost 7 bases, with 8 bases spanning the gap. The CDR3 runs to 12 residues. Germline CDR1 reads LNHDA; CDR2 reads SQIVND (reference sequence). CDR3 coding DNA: TGTGCCAGTAGTACAGGGAGGCAGCCCCAGCATTTT. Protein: CASSTGRQPQHF.

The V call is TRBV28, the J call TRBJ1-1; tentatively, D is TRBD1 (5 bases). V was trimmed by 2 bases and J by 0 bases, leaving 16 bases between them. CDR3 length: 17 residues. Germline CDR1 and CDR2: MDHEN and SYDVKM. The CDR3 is CASSLPAGGPMNTEAFF. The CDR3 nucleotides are TGTGCCAGCAGTTTACCGGCCGGGGGACCCATGAACACTGAAGCTTTCTTT. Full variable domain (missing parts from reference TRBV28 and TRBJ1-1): DVKVTQSSRYLVKRTGEKVFLECVQDMDHENMFWYRQDPGLGLRLIYFSYDVKMKEKGDIPEGYSVSREKKERFSLILESASTNQTSMYLCASSLPAGGPMNTEAFFGQGTRLTVV.

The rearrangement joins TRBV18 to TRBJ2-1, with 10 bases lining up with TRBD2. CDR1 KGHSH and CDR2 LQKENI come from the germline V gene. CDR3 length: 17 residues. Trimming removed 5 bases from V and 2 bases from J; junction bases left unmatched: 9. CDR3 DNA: TGTGCCAGCTCATCTAGGCTAGCGGGGGAAACCTACAATGAGCAGTTCTTC. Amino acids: CASSSRLAGETYNEQFF.

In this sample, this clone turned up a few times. The CDR3 DNA reads TGTGCCAGCAGGCCACAGGGTGCTATGGATGAGAAGCAGTACTTC. Protein sequence: CASRPQGAMDEKQYF. The chain links TRBV28 to TRBJ2-7; TRBD1 is a possible D gene (6 bases). The ends were cut back, 6 bases at V and 8 bases at J, with 23 bases in the middle. CDR3 length: 15 residues. Germline V gene data show CDR1 as MDHEN and CDR2 as SYDVKM.

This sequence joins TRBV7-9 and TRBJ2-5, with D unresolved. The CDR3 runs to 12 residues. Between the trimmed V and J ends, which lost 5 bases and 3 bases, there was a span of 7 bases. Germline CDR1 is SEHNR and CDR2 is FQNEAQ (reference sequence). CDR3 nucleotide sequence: TGTGCCAGCAGCCAGACGGAAGAGACCCAGTACTTC. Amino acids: CASSQTEETQYF.

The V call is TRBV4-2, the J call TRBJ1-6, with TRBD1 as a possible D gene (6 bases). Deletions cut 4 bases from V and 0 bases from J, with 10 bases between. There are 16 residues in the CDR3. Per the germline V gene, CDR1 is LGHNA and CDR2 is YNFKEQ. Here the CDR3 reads CASSPDRSSYNSPLHF. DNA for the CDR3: TGTGCCAGCAGCCCCGACAGGAGCTCCTATAATTCACCCCTCCACTTT.

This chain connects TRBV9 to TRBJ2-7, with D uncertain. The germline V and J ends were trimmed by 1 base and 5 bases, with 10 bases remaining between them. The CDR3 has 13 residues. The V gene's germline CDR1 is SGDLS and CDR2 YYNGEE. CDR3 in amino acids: CASSVNVGDEQYV. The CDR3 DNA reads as TGTGCCAGCAGCGTAAATGTTGGGGACGAGCAGTACGTC.